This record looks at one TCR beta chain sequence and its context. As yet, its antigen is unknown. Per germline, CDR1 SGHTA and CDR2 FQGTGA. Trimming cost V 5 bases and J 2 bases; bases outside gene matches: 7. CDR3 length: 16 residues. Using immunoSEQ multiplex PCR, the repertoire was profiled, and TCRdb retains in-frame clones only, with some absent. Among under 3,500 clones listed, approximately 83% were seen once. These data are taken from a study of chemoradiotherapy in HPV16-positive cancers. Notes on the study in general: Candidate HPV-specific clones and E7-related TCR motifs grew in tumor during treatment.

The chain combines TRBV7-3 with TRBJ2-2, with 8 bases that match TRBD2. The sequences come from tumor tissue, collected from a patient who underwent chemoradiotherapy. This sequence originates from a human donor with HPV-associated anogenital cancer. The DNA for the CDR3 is TGTGCCAGCAGCCCGGTAGCGGGGTTCAACACCGGGGAGCTGTTTTTT. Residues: CASSPVAGFNTGELFF.